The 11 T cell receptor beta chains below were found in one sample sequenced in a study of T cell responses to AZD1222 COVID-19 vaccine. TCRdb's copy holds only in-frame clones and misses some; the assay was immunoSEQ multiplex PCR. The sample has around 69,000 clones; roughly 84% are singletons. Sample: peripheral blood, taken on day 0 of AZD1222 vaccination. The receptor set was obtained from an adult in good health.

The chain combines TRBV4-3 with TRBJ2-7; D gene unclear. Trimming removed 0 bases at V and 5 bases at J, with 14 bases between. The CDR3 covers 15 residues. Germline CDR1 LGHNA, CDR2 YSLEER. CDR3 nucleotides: TGCGCCAGCAGCCAAGATCAAGGTCCTTGGGACGAGCAGTACTTC. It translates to CASSQDQGPWDEQYF.

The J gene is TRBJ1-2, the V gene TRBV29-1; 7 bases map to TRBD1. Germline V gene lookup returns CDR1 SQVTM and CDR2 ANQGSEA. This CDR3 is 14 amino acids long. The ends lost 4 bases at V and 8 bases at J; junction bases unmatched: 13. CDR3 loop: CSVGTGATRYGYTF. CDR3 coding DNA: TGCAGCGTTGGGACAGGCGCGACCAGATACGGCTACACCTTC.

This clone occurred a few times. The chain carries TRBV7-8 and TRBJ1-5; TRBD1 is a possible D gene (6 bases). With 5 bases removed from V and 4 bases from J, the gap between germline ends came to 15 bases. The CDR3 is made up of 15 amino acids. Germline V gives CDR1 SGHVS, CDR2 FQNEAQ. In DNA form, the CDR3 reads TGTGCCAGCAGCCCTATCACAGGGATAAATCAGCCCCAGCATTTT. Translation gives CASSPITGINQPQHF.

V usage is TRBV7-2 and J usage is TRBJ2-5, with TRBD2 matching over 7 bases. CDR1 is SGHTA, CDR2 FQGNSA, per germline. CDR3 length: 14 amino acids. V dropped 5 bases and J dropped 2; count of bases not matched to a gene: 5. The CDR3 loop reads CASSVGGTQETQYF. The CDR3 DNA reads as TGTGCCAGCAGCGTGGGGGGGACTCAAGAGACCCAGTACTTC.

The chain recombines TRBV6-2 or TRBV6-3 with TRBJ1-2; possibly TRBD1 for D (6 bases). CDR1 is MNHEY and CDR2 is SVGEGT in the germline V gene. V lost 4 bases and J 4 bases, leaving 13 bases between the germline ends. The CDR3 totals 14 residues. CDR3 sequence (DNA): TGTGCCAGCAGTTTTAACTCAGGGGTCTATGGCTACACCTTC. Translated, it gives CASSFNSGVYGYTF.

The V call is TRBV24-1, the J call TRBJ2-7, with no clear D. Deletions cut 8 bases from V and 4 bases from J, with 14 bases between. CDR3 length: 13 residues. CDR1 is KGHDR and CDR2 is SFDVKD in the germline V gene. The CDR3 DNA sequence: TGTGCCACCACCGGAAGTGACTTATACGAGCAGTACTTC. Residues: CATTGSDLYEQYF.

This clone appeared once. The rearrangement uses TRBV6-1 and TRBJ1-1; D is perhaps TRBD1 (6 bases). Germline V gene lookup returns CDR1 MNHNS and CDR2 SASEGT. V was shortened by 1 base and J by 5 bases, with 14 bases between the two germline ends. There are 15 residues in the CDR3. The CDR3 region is CASSEVLGAGTEAFF. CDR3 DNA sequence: TGTGCCAGCAGTGAAGTATTGGGGGCAGGTACTGAAGCTTTCTTT.

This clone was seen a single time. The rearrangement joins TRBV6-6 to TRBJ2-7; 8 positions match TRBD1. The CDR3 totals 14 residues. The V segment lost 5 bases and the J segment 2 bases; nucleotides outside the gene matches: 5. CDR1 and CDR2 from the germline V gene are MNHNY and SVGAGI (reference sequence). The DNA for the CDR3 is TGTGCCAGCAGTGCCGTGGACAGGGCCTACGAGCAGTACTTC. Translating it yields CASSAVDRAYEQYF.

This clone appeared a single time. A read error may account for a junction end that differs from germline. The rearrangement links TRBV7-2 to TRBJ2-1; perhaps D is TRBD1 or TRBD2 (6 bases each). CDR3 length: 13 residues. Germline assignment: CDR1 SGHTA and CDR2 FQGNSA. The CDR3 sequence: CASSLSRDNEQFF. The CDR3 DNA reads TGTGCCAGCAGCTTATCGCGGGACAACGAGCAGTTCTTC.

The CDR3 DNA follows: TGTGCCAGCAGTGAGGTCCGAGCCCCGGGGAATTCACCCCTCCACTTT. Protein sequence: CASSEVRAPGNSPLHF. The chain links TRBV25-1 to TRBJ1-6, with unresolved D. Per the germline V gene, CDR1 is MGHDK and CDR2 is SYGVNS. Trimming cost V 3 bases and J 7 bases, with 16 bases left between them. There are 16 residues in the CDR3.

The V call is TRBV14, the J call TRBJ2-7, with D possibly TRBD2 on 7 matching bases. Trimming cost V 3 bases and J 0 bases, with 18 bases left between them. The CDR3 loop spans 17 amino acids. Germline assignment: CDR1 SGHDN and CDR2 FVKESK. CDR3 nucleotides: TGTGCCAGCAGCCAGGGGGGGCTAGCGGATAGCTCCTACGAGCAGTACTTC. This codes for CASSQGGLADSSYEQYF.